The clone carrying this T cell receptor (beta chain) was seen at least ten times. The sample originates from a study of T cells after yellow fever vaccination. From the 5' RACE reads, TCRdb called clonotypes with MiXCR, one entry per CDR3 protein. The top ten hold roughly a quarter of the sample, which has fewer than 350,000 distinct CDR3 sequences, roughly 4% seen once. The CDR3 spans 14 residues. Trimming stripped 5 bases from V and 10 bases from J, with 20 bases between. The V gene's germline CDR1 is SGHRS and CDR2 YFSETQ. The receptor was isolated from a man between 18 and 29 years old who received the YFV17D yellow fever vaccine. The genes are TRBV5-1 and TRBJ2-3, with TRBD2 as a possible D gene (6 bases). The sample here was PBMCs, taken on the day of the yellow fever booster vaccination. In DNA, the CDR3 is TGCGCCAGCAGGTTAGCTACCCGGGACTCGTCGCAGTATTTT. It encodes CASRLATRDSSQYF.